The TCR beta chain under discussion was sequenced for a study of blood T cell repertoires in COVID-19. Adults between about 18 and 95 years of age took part from fewer than 30 US areas. Repertoires were generated with immunoSEQ multiplex PCR, while TCRdb's copy carries only in-frame clones and drops some. Of 390,000 or so clones detected, 80% to 90% appear once; the ten largest clones hold 10%. The sequence was obtained from a woman aged 45-65 years who had recovered from COVID-19. Sequences were obtained from PBMCs or T cells enriched from blood (not recorded which).

The CDR3 region has the DNA TGTGCCACCAGTGACCCATACTCCCTAGGTGGAGATACGCAGTATTTT. It specifies CATSDPYSLGGDTQYF. V and J are TRBV24-1 and TRBJ2-3, with D unclear. Germline V gene lookup returns CDR1 KGHDR and CDR2 SFDVKD. The V end lost 4 bases, the J end lost 5 bases, and 18 bases lay between the germline ends. CDR3 length: 16 residues.